This passage covers 13 T cell receptor beta chains from one sample sequenced in a study of control samples from healthy donors and cancer patients. Sequencing was performed with immunoSEQ multiplex PCR; in TCRdb, only in-frame clones are kept and a portion is missing. The table shows around 100,000 clones, with approximately 92% occurring only once. The sequencing sample was made of blood. These receptors were obtained from a human donor in good health. The donor label of this sample is uncertain.

J is TRBJ1-2 and V is TRBV6-1; D is undetermined. V lost 0 bases and J lost 8, with 13 bases in between. Germline V gene sequence: CDR1 MNHNS, CDR2 SASEGT. This CDR3 is 14 amino acids long. Written as DNA, the CDR3 is TGTGCCAGCAGTGAAGCCCTCGGGGTGGCGGGCTACACCTTC. Its translation: CASSEALGVAGYTF.

In this sample, this clone turned up a few times. This chain links TRBV5-1 with TRBJ1-6; D may be TRBD1 (5 bases). The CDR3 is 14 amino acids. V was clipped by 7 bases and J by 9 bases, with 17 bases between them. Germline assignment: CDR1 SGHRS and CDR2 YFSETQ. CDR3 amino acids: CASGNDGAGSPLHF. DNA of the CDR3: TGCGCCAGCGGAAACGACGGGGCAGGTTCACCCCTCCACTTT.

This chain connects TRBV5-4 to TRBJ1-6, with D unresolved. V lost 5 bases, J lost 6 bases, and 9 bases lay in between. The CDR3 is 13 residues long. Per the germline V gene, CDR1 is SGHNT and CDR2 is YYREEE (reference sequence). DNA for the CDR3: TGTGCCAGCAGAGCCGACACTAATTCACCCCTCCACTTT. Translating it yields CASRADTNSPLHF. Supplemented by reference TRBV5-4 and TRBJ1-6, the full variable domain reads ETGVTQSPTHLIKTRGQQVTLRCSSQSGHNTVSWYQQALGQGPQFIFQYYREEENGRGNFPPRFSGLQFPNYSSELNVNALELDDSALYLCASRADTNSPLHFGNGTRLTVT.

The sample holds one count of this clone. CDR3 amino acids: CASSLLGQGNQPQHF. For the CDR3, the DNA is TGTGCCAGCAGCTTGCTTGGACAGGGAAATCAGCCCCAGCATTTT. The chain uses TRBV5-6 and TRBJ1-5, with 8 bases fitting TRBD1. The CDR3 extends over 15 amino acids. The V segment lost 1 base and the J segment 4 bases; nucleotides outside the gene matches: 4. Germline values: CDR1 SGHDT, CDR2 YYEEEE.

J is TRBJ1-1 and V is TRBV20-1, with D perhaps matching TRBD1 (5 bases). CDR3 length equals 11 residues. Trimming took 5 bases from V and 8 from J, leaving 12 bases between them. Germline-derived CDR1 and CDR2 are DFQATT and SNEGSKA (reference sequence). CDR3 sequence (DNA): TGCAGTGCTTTAAGGGGCAGAGAAGCTTTCTTT. The encoded protein is CSALRGREAFF.

J is TRBJ1-1 and V is TRBV19; TRBD1 agrees at 10 bases. V trimming: 6 bases; J trimming: 3 bases; junction bases outside the gene matches: 4. Germline V gene lookup returns CDR1 LNHDA and CDR2 SQIVND (reference sequence). The length of the CDR3 is 14 residues. The DNA for the CDR3 is TGTGCCAGTAGCCGACAGGGGGCTTACACTGAAGCTTTCTTT. This sequence encodes CASSRQGAYTEAFF.

The chain links TRBV3-1 (or the pseudogene TRBV3-2) to TRBJ2-3; the match to TRBD2 covers 9 bases. The junction had 5 bases not matched to a gene; V was cut back by 4 bases and J by 6 bases. CDR3 length: 14 amino acids. Per germline, CDR1 LGHDT and CDR2 YNNKEL (reference sequence). This chain's CDR3 is CASSPGTSYDTQYF. CDR3 DNA: TGTGCCAGCAGCCCCGGGACTAGCTATGATACGCAGTATTTT.

The chain is built from TRBV3-1 (or the pseudogene TRBV3-2) and TRBJ1-3, with 10 positions matching TRBD1. After removal of 3 bases from V and 3 bases from J, the junction contained 2 bases not matched to a gene. This CDR3 region has 15 residues. CDR1 and CDR2 from the germline V gene are LGHDT and YNNKEL (reference sequence). Here the CDR3 reads CASSQGQGNGNTIYF. The DNA of the CDR3 is TGTGCCAGCAGCCAGGGACAGGGGAATGGAAACACCATATATTTT.

The chain employs TRBV12-3 or TRBV12-4 and TRBJ1-2; D not certain. The CDR3 runs to 12 residues. Trimming took 6 bases from V and 7 from J, leaving 12 bases between them. The CDR3 bases are TGTGCCAGCAGCCAAGACAAGCTTGGCTACACCTTC. This gives the protein CASSQDKLGYTF.

The chain is built from TRBV7-2 and TRBJ2-7, with 8 bases identical to TRBD2. This CDR3 contains 14 residues. Trimming removed 5 bases from V and 8 bases from J; junction bases left unmatched: 11. Germline-derived CDR1 and CDR2 are SGHTA and FQGNSA. The CDR3, as DNA: TGTGCCAGCAGCCCTCGGGGGGGCGACTGGAAGCAGTACGTC. Residues: CASSPRGGDWKQYV.

The CDR3 nucleotides are TGTGCCAGCAGCTTAAGTCGGGGCAACTATGGCTACACCTTC. This translates into CASSLSRGNYGYTF. This rearrangement joins TRBV7-8 to TRBJ1-2; D possibly corresponds to TRBD1 (5 bases). From germline, CDR1 is SGHVS and CDR2 FQNEAQ. This CDR3 has 14 residues. Deletions cut 2 bases from V and 2 bases from J, with 9 bases between.

The J gene is TRBJ1-5, the V gene TRBV6-4; no clear D gene. The V end was cut by 6 bases, the J end by 1 base, with 13 bases between. The CDR3 length is 15 residues. Germline V gene lookup returns CDR1 MRHNA and CDR2 SNTAGT. The CDR3 coding sequence is TGTGCCAGCAGCTTCACTTCGGGGAGCAATCAGCCCCAGCATTTT. Protein sequence: CASSFTSGSNQPQHF.

The chain links TRBV9 to TRBJ2-5, with D perhaps matching TRBD2 (7 bases). The CDR3 has 16 amino acids. V lost 4 bases and J lost 3, with 19 bases in between. Germline assignment: CDR1 SGDLS and CDR2 YYNGEE. The CDR3, as DNA: TGTGCCAGCAGCCCACAGGGACTACTCCAAGAAGAGACCCAGTACTTC. It yields the protein CASSPQGLLQEETQYF.